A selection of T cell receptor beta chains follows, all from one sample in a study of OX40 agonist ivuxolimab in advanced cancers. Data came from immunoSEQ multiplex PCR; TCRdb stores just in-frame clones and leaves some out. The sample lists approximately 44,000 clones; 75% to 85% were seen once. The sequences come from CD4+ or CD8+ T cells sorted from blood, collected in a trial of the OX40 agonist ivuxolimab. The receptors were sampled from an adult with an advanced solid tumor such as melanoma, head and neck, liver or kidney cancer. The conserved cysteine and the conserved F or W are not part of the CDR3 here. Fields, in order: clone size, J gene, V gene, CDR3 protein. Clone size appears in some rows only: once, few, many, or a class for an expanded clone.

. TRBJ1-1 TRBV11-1 ASSLEGISTEAF
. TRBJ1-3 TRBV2 ASSFTGAGNTIY
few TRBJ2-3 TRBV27 ASSWGQGRDTQY
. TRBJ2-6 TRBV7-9 ASSFSTGVPGSGANVLT
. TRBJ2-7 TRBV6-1 ASSPRYEQY
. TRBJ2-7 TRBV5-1 ASSSGTSSYEQY
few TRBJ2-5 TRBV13 ASSPGPEETQY
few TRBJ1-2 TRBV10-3 AISDLRVVNYGYT
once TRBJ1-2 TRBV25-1 ASSYGRGYT
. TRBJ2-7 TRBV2 ASRTSGPYEQY
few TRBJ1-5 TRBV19 ATRAFSGNQPQH
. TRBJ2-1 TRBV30 AWRGAGGYNEQF
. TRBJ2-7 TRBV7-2 ASSVSGTSGRGN